This TCR beta chain was documented in a study of blood T cell repertoires in COVID-19. For the study at large: The origin of the acute and convalescent COVID-19 samples was the United States, Italy and Spain. PBMCs, B-cell-depleted T cells, or T cells provided the cDNA or gDNA that made up the material.

Original analysis: Reference gene primers were amplified, and this amplification served to estimate nucleated cell counts. Assay used: immunoSEQ multiplex PCR; TCRdb lists only in-frame clones, some missing. V and J calls and clone size follow that table, whereas D and trimming were derived from the DNA. The table lists 35,000 to 50,000 clones, around 89% of them singletons, with approximately 3% in the top ten. Per the germline V gene, CDR1 is SGHKS and CDR2 is YYEKEE (reference sequence). V lost 4 bases and J 6 bases, leaving 17 bases between the germline ends. CDR3 length equals 15 residues. This chain connects TRBV5-5 to TRBJ2-1; weak D call: TRBD2 (6 bases). Sequenced material: peripheral blood. This clonotype was sampled from a man aged 45-60 years with active COVID-19. CDR3 bases: TGTGCCAGCAGCCCGGAGGGAATGAGTGGCAATGAGCAGTTCTTC. Protein product: CASSPEGMSGNEQFF.